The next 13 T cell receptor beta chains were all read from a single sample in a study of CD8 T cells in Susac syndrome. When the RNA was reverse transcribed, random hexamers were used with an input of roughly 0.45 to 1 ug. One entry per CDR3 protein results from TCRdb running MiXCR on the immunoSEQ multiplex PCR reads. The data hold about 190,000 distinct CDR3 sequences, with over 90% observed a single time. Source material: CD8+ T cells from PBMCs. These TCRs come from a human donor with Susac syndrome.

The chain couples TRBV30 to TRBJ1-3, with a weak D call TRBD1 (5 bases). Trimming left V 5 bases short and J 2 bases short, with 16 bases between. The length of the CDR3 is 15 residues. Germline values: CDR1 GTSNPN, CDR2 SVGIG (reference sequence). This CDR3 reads CAWPHPGPTGNTIYF. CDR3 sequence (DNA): TGTGCCTGGCCCCATCCGGGGCCCACTGGAAACACCATATATTTT.

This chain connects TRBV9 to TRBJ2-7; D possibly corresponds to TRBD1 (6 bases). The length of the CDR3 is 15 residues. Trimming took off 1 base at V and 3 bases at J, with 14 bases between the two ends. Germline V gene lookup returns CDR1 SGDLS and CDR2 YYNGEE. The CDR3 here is CASSVTGSGFYEQYF. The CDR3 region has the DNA TGTGCCAGCAGCGTAACAGGGTCGGGATTCTACGAGCAGTACTTC.

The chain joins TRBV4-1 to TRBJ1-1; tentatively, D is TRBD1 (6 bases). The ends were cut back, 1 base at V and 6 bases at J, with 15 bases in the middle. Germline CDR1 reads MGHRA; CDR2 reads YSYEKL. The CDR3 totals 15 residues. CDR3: CASSQAPGHQPEAFF. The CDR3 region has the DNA TGCGCCAGCAGCCAAGCTCCGGGACACCAGCCTGAAGCTTTCTTT.

CDR3 amino acids: CASSSRDDSYEQYF. The CDR3 region has the DNA TGTGCCAGCAGCTCCCGGGACGACTCCTACGAGCAGTACTTC. The chain employs TRBV7-9 and TRBJ2-7, with D possibly called TRBD1 or TRBD2 (5 bases each). Trimming left V 4 bases short and J 0 bases short, with 10 bases between. Germline CDR1 SEHNR, CDR2 FQNEAQ (reference sequence). The length of the CDR3 is 14 residues.

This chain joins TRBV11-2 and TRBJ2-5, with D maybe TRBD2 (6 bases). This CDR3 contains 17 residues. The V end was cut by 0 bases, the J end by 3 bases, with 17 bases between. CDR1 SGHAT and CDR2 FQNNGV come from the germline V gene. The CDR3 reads CASSLEGGSGREETQYF. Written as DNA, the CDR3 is TGTGCCAGCAGCTTAGAAGGAGGTAGCGGTCGTGAAGAGACCCAGTACTTC.

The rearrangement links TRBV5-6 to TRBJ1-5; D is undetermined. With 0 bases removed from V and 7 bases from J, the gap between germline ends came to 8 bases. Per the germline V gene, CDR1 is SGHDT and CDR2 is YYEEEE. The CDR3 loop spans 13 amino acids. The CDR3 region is CASSLGARQPQHF. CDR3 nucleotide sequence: TGTGCCAGCAGCTTGGGGGCGCGGCAGCCCCAGCATTTT.

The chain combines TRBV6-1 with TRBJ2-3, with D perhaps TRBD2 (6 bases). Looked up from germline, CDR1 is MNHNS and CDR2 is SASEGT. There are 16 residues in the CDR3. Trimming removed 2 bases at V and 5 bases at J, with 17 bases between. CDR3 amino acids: CASSENLGGDGDTQYF. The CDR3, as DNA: TGTGCCAGCAGTGAAAATTTGGGAGGCGATGGAGATACGCAGTATTTT.

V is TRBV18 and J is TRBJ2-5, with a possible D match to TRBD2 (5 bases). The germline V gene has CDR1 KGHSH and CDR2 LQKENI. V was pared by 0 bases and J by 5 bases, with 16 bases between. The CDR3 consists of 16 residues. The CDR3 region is CASSPPEAEIVETQYF. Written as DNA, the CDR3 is TGTGCCAGCTCACCACCGGAGGCAGAGATTGTGGAGACCCAGTACTTC.

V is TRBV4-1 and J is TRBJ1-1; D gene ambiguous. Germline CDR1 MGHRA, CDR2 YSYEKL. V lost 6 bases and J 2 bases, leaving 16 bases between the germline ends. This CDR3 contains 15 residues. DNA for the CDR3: TGCGCCAGCAGTCCCCCGGACGCTACAAACACTGAAGCTTTCTTT. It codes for CASSPPDATNTEAFF.

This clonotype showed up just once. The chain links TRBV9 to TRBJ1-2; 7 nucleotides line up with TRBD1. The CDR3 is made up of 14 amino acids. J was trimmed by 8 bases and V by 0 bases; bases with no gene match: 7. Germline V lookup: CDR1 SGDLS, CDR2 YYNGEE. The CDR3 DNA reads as TGTGCCAGCAGCGTAGCCACAGGGGACCCCGGCTACACCTTC. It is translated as CASSVATGDPGYTF.

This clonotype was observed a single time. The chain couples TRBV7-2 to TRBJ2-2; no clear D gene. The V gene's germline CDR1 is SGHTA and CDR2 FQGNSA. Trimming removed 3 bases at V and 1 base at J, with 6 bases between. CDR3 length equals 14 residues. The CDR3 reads CASSFVGNTGELFF. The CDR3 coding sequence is TGTGCCAGCAGCTTTGTGGGGAACACCGGGGAGCTGTTTTTT.

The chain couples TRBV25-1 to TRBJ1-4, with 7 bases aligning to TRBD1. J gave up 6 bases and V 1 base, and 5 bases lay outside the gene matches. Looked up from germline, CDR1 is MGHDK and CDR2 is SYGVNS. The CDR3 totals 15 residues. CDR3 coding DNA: TGTGCCAGCAGTGAATGGGAGGGGGCGGATGAAAAACTGTTTTTT. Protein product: CASSEWEGADEKLFF. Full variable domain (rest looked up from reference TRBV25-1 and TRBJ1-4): EADIYQTPRYLVIGTGKKITLECSQTMGHDKMYWYQQDPGMELHLIHYSYGVNSTEKGDLSSESTVSRIRTEHFPLTLESARPSHTSQYLCASSEWEGADEKLFFGSGTQLSVL.

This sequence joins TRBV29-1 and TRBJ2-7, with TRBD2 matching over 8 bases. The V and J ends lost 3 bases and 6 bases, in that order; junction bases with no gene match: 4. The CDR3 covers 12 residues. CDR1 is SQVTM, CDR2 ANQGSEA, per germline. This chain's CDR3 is CSVENLAGEQYF. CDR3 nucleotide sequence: TGCAGCGTTGAGAACCTAGCGGGCGAGCAGTACTTC.